The sequence of this T cell receptor beta chain was determined in a study of technical replicates of blood from a handful of donors. The CDR3 is 14 amino acids. Germline V gives CDR1 MDHEN, CDR2 SYDVKM. About this clone itself: One end of the junction fails to match germline, which may point to a read error.

Assay used: immunoSEQ multiplex PCR; TCRdb lists only in-frame clones, some missing. This sample has 60,000 to 90,000 clones; around 97% occur once, and the top ten carry around 0.18%. This chain connects TRBV28 to TRBJ1-2, with TRBD1 as a possible D gene (6 bases). The sequencing input was T cells isolated from PBMCs. The sequence was obtained from a human donor in good health. CDR3 amino acids: CASRLSGQSYGYTF. The CDR3 DNA reads as TGTGCCAGCAGATTATCAGGACAGTCCTATGGCTACACCTTC.